A single sample gave rise to the 12 T cell receptor beta chains below, sequenced in a study of regulatory T cells in long-lasting Graves disease. The time point was: persistent/refractory GD, antithyroid drugs over 5 years with positive TRAb. Following extraction of RNA from PBMCs, that RNA was used to make the TCR library. In building TCR beta libraries, iRepertoire HTBI primers were used together with Arm-PCR of CDR3 regions. Each CDR3 protein gets one entry after TCRdb re-called the multiplex PCR reads with MiXCR. The sample has roughly 430,000 distinct CDR3 sequences; roughly a fifth are singletons. The source was peripheral blood mononuclear cells (PBMCs), collected when the disease was refractory, from a patient treated with antithyroid drugs. These receptors were obtained from a female donor with Graves disease.

The CDR3 nucleotides are TGTGCCTGGAGCGAGGGGCGAGTAAACATTCAGTACTTC. Protein sequence: CAWSEGRVNIQYF. The V and J genes are TRBV30 and TRBJ2-4; the D gene could be TRBD1 or TRBD2 (5 bases each). The length of the CDR3 is 13 residues. Germline CDR1 and CDR2: GTSNPN and SVGIG (reference sequence). With 3 bases removed from V and 6 bases from J, the gap between germline ends came to 12 bases.

This chain connects TRBV7-9 to TRBJ2-7; 9 nucleotides match TRBD2. This CDR3 is 17 amino acids long. J gave up 5 bases and V 1 base, and 12 bases lay outside the gene matches. Germline values: CDR1 SEHNR, CDR2 FQNEAQ (reference sequence). The CDR3 nucleotides read TGTGCCAGCAGCTTAGGTTACACGGGACTAGCTTACGACGAGCAGTACTTC. Translated: CASSLGYTGLAYDEQYF. The variable domain in full, completed from reference TRBV7-9 and TRBJ2-7, reads DTGVSQNPRHKITKRGQNVTFRCDPISEHNRLYWYRQTLGQGPEFLTYFQNEAQLEKSRLLSDRFSAERPKGSFSTLEIQRTEQGDSAMYLCASSLGYTGLAYDEQYFGPGTRLTVT.

This clonotype was counted at least ten times. V usage is TRBV2 and J usage is TRBJ1-1; 8 positions match TRBD1. CDR1 and CDR2 (germline): SNHLY, FYNNEI. The CDR3 length is 13 residues. J was trimmed by 1 base and V by 6 bases; bases with no gene match: 1. CDR3 amino acids: CASRGTGNTEAFF. The CDR3 DNA reads as TGTGCCAGCAGAGGGACAGGGAACACTGAAGCTTTCTTT. The full variable domain, with the rest looked up from reference TRBV2 and TRBJ1-1, is EPEVTQTPSHQVTQMGQEVILRCVPISNHLYFYWYRQILGQKVEFLVSFYNNEISEKSEIFDDQFSVERPDGSNFTLKIRSTKLEDSAMYFCASRGTGNTEAFFGQGTRLTVV.

This clonotype was detected ten times or more. The chain employs TRBV28 and TRBJ2-7, with 9 bases aligning to TRBD1. The V segment lost 6 bases and the J segment 5 bases; nucleotides outside the gene matches: 8. The germline gives CDR1 MDHEN, CDR2 SYDVKM. The CDR3 is 14 residues long. The CDR3 DNA reads TGTGCCAGCAGCCGTCCCGGGACAGGGAACGAGCAGTACTTC. It encodes CASSRPGTGNEQYF. The variable domain in full, with the rest retrieved from reference TRBV28 and TRBJ2-7, is DVKVTQSSRYLVKRTGEKVFLECVQDMDHENMFWYRQDPGLGLRLIYFSYDVKMKEKGDIPEGYSVSREKKERFSLILESASTNQTSMYLCASSRPGTGNEQYFGPGTRLTVT.

Turning to this clonotype: Being one base from a much bigger clone, this may be a read error. The rearrangement uses TRBV6-1 and TRBJ2-7, with 7 bases lining up with TRBD1. This CDR3 comprises 14 residues. Trimming cost V 6 bases and J 4 bases; bases outside gene matches: 9. Germline-derived CDR1 and CDR2 are MNHNS and SASEGT. DNA of the CDR3: TGTGCCAGCAGACGAGACAGGGCTCAGTACGAGCAGTACTTC. It specifies CASRRDRAQYEQYF.

This clonotype was seen at least ten times. This chain connects TRBV27 to TRBJ1-5; tentative D call: TRBD1 (5 bases). Germline CDR1 reads MNHEY; CDR2 reads SMNVEV (reference sequence). CDR3 size: 14 residues. Trimming removed 6 bases from V and 0 bases from J, with 9 bases in between. The CDR3 sequence is CASSVQGSNQPQHF. For the CDR3, the DNA is TGTGCCAGCAGCGTCCAGGGTAGCAATCAGCCCCAGCATTTT.

This clonotype has at least ten counts. The gene calls are TRBV20-1 and TRBJ1-2; D might be TRBD1 (6 bases). This CDR3 region has 14 residues. V lost 3 bases to trimming and J lost 1 base, with 12 bases between them. Germline CDR1 DFQATT, CDR2 SNEGSKA (reference sequence). The CDR3 sequence: CSASIVRGNYGYTF. The CDR3, as DNA: TGCAGTGCTAGTATCGTCAGGGGTAACTATGGCTACACCTTC.

To note about this clonotype: A much larger clone is a single base away; this may be a read error. The chain recombines TRBV28 with TRBJ1-1; D call uncertain. Germline CDR1 and CDR2: MDHEN and SYDVKM. CDR3 size: 11 residues. The CDR3 DNA follows: TGTGCCAGCAGTTTCAGGACTGAAGCTTCCTTT. As protein: CASSFRTEASF.

This clonotype was observed a handful of times. V is TRBV5-6 and J is TRBJ1-6, with TRBD1 matching 8 bases. V lost 4 bases, J lost 3 bases, and 6 bases stayed unmatched. Germline CDR1 and CDR2: SGHDT and YYEEEE. The CDR3 is 16 amino acids. The CDR3, as DNA: TGTGCCAGCAGCCAGACAGGACAGGGCTATAATTCACCCCTCCACTTT. It translates to CASSQTGQGYNSPLHF.

This clonotype came up a few times. The rearrangement links TRBV29-1 to TRBJ1-1; no firm D call. The length of the CDR3 is 13 residues. V was clipped by 5 bases and J by 1 base, with 11 bases between them. Germline CDR1 reads SQVTM; CDR2 reads ANQGSEA. The DNA of the CDR3 is TGCAGCGTTTTCGGTCGGGAGAACACTGAAGCTTTCTTT. The encoded protein is CSVFGRENTEAFF.

This clonotype has only a few counts. The chain joins TRBV5-1 to TRBJ2-5; 7 positions agree with TRBD1. Germline V gene data show CDR1 as SGHRS and CDR2 as YFSETQ. V shed 1 base and J 4 bases; nucleotides not matched to a gene: 4. CDR3 length equals 14 residues. CDR3 loop: CASSLWTGTETQYF. For the CDR3, the DNA is TGCGCCAGCAGCTTGTGGACAGGAACAGAGACCCAGTACTTC. Supplemented by reference TRBV5-1 and TRBJ2-5, the full variable domain reads KAGVTQTPRYLIKTRGQQVTLSCSPISGHRSVSWYQQTPGQGLQFLFEYFSETQRNKGNFPGRFSGRQFSNSRSEMNVSTLELGDSALYLCASSLWTGTETQYFGPGTRLLVL.

In regard to this clonotype: A much larger clone differs by one base, so this may be a read error. The V gene is TRBV12-3 or TRBV12-4, the J gene TRBJ1-5, with 10 bases matching TRBD1. The CDR3 consists of 15 residues. The V and J ends lost 10 bases and 5 bases, in that order; junction bases with no gene match: 11. DNA of the CDR3: TGTGCCAACAGCACGGACAGGGGGGCTCATCAGCCCCAGCATTTT. Translation: CANSTDRGAHQPQHF.